This T cell receptor (beta chain) came from a study of blood T cell repertoires in COVID-19. Study overall: Collection of acute and convalescent COVID-19 samples took place in the United States, Italy and Spain. From T cells, B-cell-depleted T cells, or PBMCs came the material, which was cDNA or gDNA.

There are 18 residues in the CDR3. CDR1 and CDR2 (germline): LGHNA, YNFKEQ. Deletions cut 1 base from V and 5 bases from J, with 23 bases between. Profiling relied on immunoSEQ multiplex PCR, and the TCRdb table lists in-frame clones only, not all of them. This sample has over 120,000 clones; more than 60% occur once, and the top ten carry approximately 9%. Sequencing input: peripheral blood. This chain uses TRBV4-2 with TRBJ1-2; D possibly corresponds to TRBD1 (5 bases). This receptor was obtained from a woman aged 50 to 60 with active or convalescent COVID-19. CDR3: CASSQVGSNRGGIYGYTF. The CDR3 region has the DNA TGTGCCAGCAGCCAAGTAGGCAGTAATCGTGGGGGGATTTATGGCTACACCTTC.